Listed here are 14 T cell receptor beta chains from one sample, sequenced in a study of blood T cell repertoires in COVID-19. Profiled with immunoSEQ multiplex PCR; TCRdb holds only in-frame clones, not every one. The sample holds approximately 110,000 clones, 85% to 90% seen once. The sequenced sample was peripheral blood. The receptors come from a human donor in a cohort sampled during active COVID-19.

This clone has just one count. This sequence joins TRBV15 and TRBJ2-5, with 9 bases lining up with TRBD1. Germline CDR1 reads LNHNV; CDR2 reads YYDKDF (reference sequence). V dropped 5 bases and J dropped 4; count of bases not matched to a gene: 14. CDR3 length: 17 amino acids. The CDR3 loop is CATSPQTGTGLGETQYF. The CDR3, as DNA: TGTGCCACCAGCCCACAAACCGGGACAGGGCTCGGAGAGACCCAGTACTTC.

The chain employs TRBV7-7 and TRBJ2-5; TRBD2 agrees at 14 bases. The CDR3 totals 16 residues. Germline V gene lookup returns CDR1 SSHAT and CDR2 FNYEAQ (reference sequence). V was clipped by 5 bases and J by 2 bases; unmatched bases: 4. The CDR3 sequence is CASSRLAGGVQETQYF. The CDR3, as DNA: TGTGCCAGCAGCCGACTAGCGGGAGGGGTACAAGAGACCCAGTACTTC.

The rearrangement joins TRBV18 to TRBJ2-7; 9 bases are shared with TRBD2. The CDR3 totals 15 residues. Germline CDR1 KGHSH, CDR2 LQKENI. J gave up 7 bases and V 1 base, and 8 bases lay outside the gene matches. The CDR3 region has the DNA TGTGCCAGCTCACCACAGCGGCTAGCGGGACGTGAGCAGTACTTC. Its translation: CASSPQRLAGREQYF.

The chain links TRBV12-5 to TRBJ2-1, with D perhaps TRBD2 (5 bases). Germline V gene lookup returns CDR1 LGHNT and CDR2 FRNRAP. This CDR3 contains 15 residues. Trimming stripped 2 bases from V and 1 base from J, with 9 bases between. The CDR3 nucleotides read TGTGCTAGTGGTTTGAATCCGGGGTCCTACAATGAGCAGTTCTTC. It specifies CASGLNPGSYNEQFF.

This CDR3 reads CASSPSGSSYNEQFF. The DNA of the CDR3 is TGTGCCAGCAGTCCTAGCGGGAGCTCCTACAATGAGCAGTTCTTC. This sequence joins TRBV7-2 and TRBJ2-1; 10 nucleotides match TRBD2. Losses at the gene ends were 6 bases for V and 0 bases for J; bases not matched to a gene: 2. CDR1 and CDR2 (germline): SGHTA, FQGNSA. This CDR3 has 15 residues.

V is TRBV12-3 or TRBV12-4 and J is TRBJ1-1; a possible D gene is TRBD1 (6 bases). Trimming took 5 bases from V and 11 from J, leaving 15 bases between them. The CDR3 covers 12 residues. CDR3 sequence reads: CASSITGTLAFF. The CDR3 DNA reads TGTGCCAGCAGTATTACCGGGACATTGGCTTTCTTT.

V and J are TRBV5-1 and TRBJ2-2, with 7 bases that match TRBD2. J was trimmed by 8 bases and V by 1 base; bases with no gene match: 8. CDR3 length: 15 residues. Germline CDR1 is SGHRS and CDR2 is YFSETQ. CDR3 residues: CASSLKTSALGELFF. CDR3 bases: TGCGCCAGCAGCTTGAAAACTAGCGCCCTAGGGGAGCTGTTTTTT.

The V gene is TRBV18, the J gene TRBJ1-4, with a possible D match to TRBD1 (5 bases). The germline V gene has CDR1 KGHSH and CDR2 LQKENI. This CDR3 is 15 amino acids long. V was shortened by 1 base and J by 2 bases, with 8 bases between the two germline ends. The CDR3 protein is CASSPRGATNEKLFF. In DNA, the CDR3 is TGTGCCAGCTCACCACGCGGGGCCACTAATGAAAAACTGTTTTTT.

The genes are TRBV11-3 and TRBJ2-1; a possible D gene is TRBD1 (6 bases). The V gene's germline CDR1 is SGHNT and CDR2 YENEEA. Trimming cost V 5 bases and J 5 bases, with 31 bases left between them. The CDR3 runs 20 residues. CDR3 region: CASSVYGTLAHEIRHNEQFF. The CDR3 DNA reads as TGTGCCAGCAGCGTGTATGGGACATTGGCACACGAGATCCGGCACAATGAGCAGTTCTTC.

The V and J genes are TRBV2 and TRBJ2-7; D possibly corresponds to TRBD2 (6 bases). V dropped 7 bases and J dropped 8 bases, with 15 bases sitting between them. Germline values: CDR1 SNHLY, CDR2 FYNNEI. CDR3 length: 12 amino acids. The CDR3 is CASMWDSIKQYF. The DNA for the CDR3 is TGTGCCAGCATGTGGGACTCTATAAAGCAGTACTTC.

The V and J genes are TRBV7-8 and TRBJ2-7, with D possibly matching TRBD2 (5 bases). The germline V gene encodes CDR1 SGHVS and CDR2 FQNEAQ. This CDR3 has 17 residues. Between the trimmed V and J ends, which lost 0 bases and 3 bases, there was a span of 18 bases. The CDR3 region has the DNA TGTGCCAGCAGCTTAGCAAGCGGAATAAACAGCCACTACGAGCAGTACTTC. Translating it yields CASSLASGINSHYEQYF. The full variable domain, in which reference TRBV7-8 and TRBJ2-7 provide the parts outside the CDR3, is GAGVSQSPRYKVAKRGQDVALRCDPISGHVSLFWYQQALGQGPEFLTYFQNEAQLDKSGLPSDRFFAERPEGSVSTLKIQRTQQEDSAVYLCASSLASGINSHYEQYFGPGTRLTVT.

This chain links TRBV7-8 with TRBJ2-2; 7 nucleotides match TRBD1. Germline CDR1 reads SGHVS; CDR2 reads FQNEAQ. J gave up 3 bases and V 5 bases, and 9 bases lay outside the gene matches. This CDR3 has 16 residues. CDR3 coding DNA: TGTGCCAGCAGCCTCCGGGACAGACCTTACACCGGGGAGCTGTTTTTT. Protein product: CASSLRDRPYTGELFF.

There are a few counts of this clone. The genes are TRBV11-2 and TRBJ2-2; tentatively, D is TRBD1 (6 bases). CDR3 size: 13 residues. Trimming took 4 bases from V and 16 from J, leaving 19 bases between them. Germline V gene lookup returns CDR1 SGHAT and CDR2 FQNNGV. Here the CDR3 reads CASSSRGRQGGFF. The CDR3 nucleotides are TGTGCCAGCAGCTCCAGGGGTCGGCAGGGCGGGTTTTTT.

The chain combines TRBV5-4 with TRBJ2-3, with 10 bases identical to TRBD2. V dropped 3 bases and J dropped 4; count of bases not matched to a gene: 8. The CDR3 runs to 16 residues. CDR1 is SGHNT, CDR2 YYREEE, per germline (reference sequence). Here the CDR3 DNA reads TGTGCCAGCAGCTCCCCTAGCGGGAGAAAATCAGATACGCAGTATTTT. The encoded protein is CASSSPSGRKSDTQYF.